The clone carrying this T cell receptor beta chain was detected only a few times. Its antigen is unknown. The data derive from a study of shared clonotypes between healthy human individuals. CDR1 is GTSNPN, CDR2 SVGIG, per germline (reference sequence). The CDR3 totals 13 residues. V was clipped by 2 bases and J by 3 bases, with 8 bases between them. General observations from the study: The four-donor shared clonotypes exceeded non-shared clonotypes in generation probability, with non-shared ones scoring lower.

Measured with immunoSEQ multiplex PCR; TCRdb has only the in-frame clones, and not every one. The sample records a few million clones, roughly 90% being singletons. Nashville, Tennessee was home to all donors, each a Caucasian adult. This chain connects TRBV30 to TRBJ1-5; no definite D call. Source material: naive CD4+ T cells from PBMCs. Subset described: CD45RA+ positively selected. This clonotype originated in a man aged 18-30 years in good health. Some clones in this sample may be carry-over from other donors' samples. In DNA, the CDR3 is TGTGCCTGGAGTTACGGGGACAATCAGCCCCAGCATTTT. Amino acid sequence: CAWSYGDNQPQHF.